The 32 T cell receptor beta chains below were found in one sample sequenced in a study of metastatic and nonmetastatic thyroid tumors. TCRdb redid the clone calls on the PCR reads using MiXCR. The sample includes around 21,000 clones, around 23% seen only once; the top ten take 60% to 80%. Thyroid surgery had not been preceded by any treatment in any patient. The sample consisted of blood. The receptors were gathered from a male donor with papillary thyroid cancer or a benign thyroid nodule (not recorded which). Some clones in this sample may be carry-over from other donors' samples.

The table lists this clone with many counts. The chain uses TRBV20-1 and TRBJ1-1, with no clear D. Per the germline V gene, CDR1 is DFQATT and CDR2 is SNEGSKA (reference sequence). Trimming removed 3 bases from V and 7 bases from J, with 12 bases in between. The CDR3 runs 12 residues. CDR3 bases: TGCAGTGCTAGTGTCCGGGCTTTTGAAGCTTTCTTT. Its translation is CSASVRAFEAFF.

There are many counts of this clone. This chain joins TRBV3-1 and TRBJ1-2; 9 bases align to TRBD1. The junction had 12 bases not matched to a gene; V was cut back by 4 bases and J by 3 bases. The germline V gene encodes CDR1 LGHDT and CDR2 YNNKEL (reference sequence). This CDR3 region has 17 residues. The CDR3 nucleotides read TGTGCCAGCAGCCCCGTCCCGGGACAGGGAAGAGACTATGGCTACACCTTC. It yields the protein CASSPVPGQGRDYGYTF.

Only a few counts were recorded for this clone. V usage is TRBV6-1 and J usage is TRBJ1-3; D gene ambiguous. This CDR3 has 14 amino acids. Trimming stripped 3 bases from V and 2 bases from J, with 8 bases between. Per the germline V gene, CDR1 is MNHNS and CDR2 is SASEGT. The DNA for the CDR3 is TGTGCCAGCAGTGATATGGGCCCTGGAAACACCATATATTTT. As protein: CASSDMGPGNTIYF.

The CDR3 sequence is CASSGTANSPLHF. The CDR3 DNA reads TGTGCCAGCAGTGGTACGGCTAATTCACCCCTCCACTTT. The chain uses TRBV9 and TRBJ1-6; D uncertain. Deletions cut 5 bases from V and 6 bases from J, with 9 bases between. The CDR3 runs 13 residues. From germline, CDR1 is SGDLS and CDR2 YYNGEE.

A word on this clone: At one end the junction does not follow the germline gene, possibly because of a read error. The chain recombines TRBV6-1 with TRBJ2-2; possibly TRBD1 or TRBD2 for D (5 bases each). CDR1 and CDR2 (germline): MNHNS, SASEGT. The CDR3 is made up of 15 amino acids. CDR3 loop: CASRPGTLNTGELFF. CDR3 DNA sequence: TGCGCCAGCAGACCCGGGACCTTAAACACCGGGGAGCTGTTTTTT.

This clone was seen at least ten times. The V call is TRBV15, the J call TRBJ2-1; D is possibly TRBD2 (5 bases). The CDR3 is 15 residues long. Trimming removed 8 bases at V and 0 bases at J, with 14 bases between. CDR1 LNHNV and CDR2 YYDKDF come from the germline V gene (reference sequence). CDR3 nucleotide sequence: TGTGCCACCTTAGGACGGGGAAGCTCCTACAATGAGCAGTTCTTC. Protein: CATLGRGSSYNEQFF.

This chain links TRBV30 with TRBJ1-5, with 10 bases aligning to TRBD1. Germline-derived CDR1 and CDR2 are GTSNPN and SVGIG (reference sequence). This CDR3 comprises 15 residues. Losses at the gene ends were 2 bases for V and 3 bases for J; bases not matched to a gene: 4. The CDR3 sequence is CAWSPGQGSNQPQHF. In DNA form, the CDR3 reads TGTGCCTGGAGTCCGGGACAGGGGTCCAATCAGCCCCAGCATTTT.

At least ten counts were recorded for this clone. V is TRBV3-1 and J is TRBJ2-1; D not certain. The CDR3 covers 12 residues. Germline V gives CDR1 LGHDT, CDR2 YNNKEL (reference sequence). The V end lost 2 bases, the J end lost 4 bases, and 3 bases lay between the germline ends. The CDR3 here is CASSQQYNEQFF. The DNA of the CDR3 is TGTGCCAGCAGCCAACAATACAATGAGCAGTTCTTC.

At least ten counts were recorded for this clone. A much larger clone sits a single nucleotide away, making a read error possible. Other nucleotide sequences in the sample specify the same CDR3. V is TRBV2 and J is TRBJ2-7; D might be TRBD1 (5 bases). The CDR3 is 15 amino acids. Germline V gene sequence: CDR1 SNHLY, CDR2 FYNNEI. CDR3: CASSELRGGSYEQYF. CDR3 bases: TGTGCTAGCAGTGAATTAAGGGGTGGGTCCTACGAGCAGTACTTC.

The V and J genes are TRBV7-9 and TRBJ1-1; D possibly corresponds to TRBD1 (5 bases). Trimming took 7 bases from V and 5 from J, leaving 14 bases between them. CDR1 and CDR2 from the germline V gene are SEHNR and FQNEAQ (reference sequence). The CDR3 has 13 residues. CDR3 loop: CASTWGTTTEAFF. The DNA for the CDR3 is TGTGCCAGCACCTGGGGGACGACTACTGAAGCTTTCTTT.

This clone was detected only a few times. The chain uses TRBV28 and TRBJ2-1, with TRBD2 matching over 9 bases. The CDR3 spans 17 residues. CDR1 MDHEN and CDR2 SYDVKM come from the germline V gene. V was pared by 2 bases and J by 8 bases, with 13 bases of the junction left unmatched. CDR3 nucleotides: TGTGCCAGCAGTTTAACCGCGGGAGGGTTCAGGTTCGATGAGCAGTTCTTC. Translating gives CASSLTAGGFRFDEQFF.

This clone appeared a few times. This sequence joins TRBV28 and TRBJ1-5; no clear D gene. The CDR3 has 15 residues. Germline CDR1 MDHEN, CDR2 SYDVKM. Trimming cost V 5 bases and J 5 bases, with 16 bases left between them. CDR3 region: CASSPSVSWDQPQHF. CDR3 in DNA: TGTGCCAGCAGTCCGTCGGTTTCGTGGGATCAGCCCCAGCATTTT.

This clone was seen repeatedly, ten times or more. Sequence at one end of the junction differs from germline and may be a read error. This chain connects TRBV20-1 to TRBJ2-7; D tentatively fits TRBD1 or TRBD2 (5 bases each). CDR1 and CDR2 from the germline V gene are DFQATT and SNEGSKA (reference sequence). The length of the CDR3 is 13 residues. CDR3 in DNA: TGCAGTGCTAGGAGGGGAGCCCTTTACGAGGAGTACTTC. Translating gives CSARRGALYEEYF.

Regarding this clone: The CDR3 does not end in the conserved phenylalanine or tryptophan, so this is likely a read error. The V call is TRBV6-2 or TRBV6-3, the J call TRBJ2-7; D may match TRBD1 or TRBD2 (6 bases each). This CDR3 has 19 residues. Germline values: CDR1 MNHEY, CDR2 SVGEGT. The V end was cut by 2 bases, the J end by 5 bases, with 28 bases between. For the CDR3, the DNA is TGTGCCAGCAGTTACATCCGGAAAGGGGGGATACTAGGAATCCACGAGCAGTACTTG. Protein sequence: CASSYIRKGGILGIHEQYL.

This clone was counted only a few times. CDR3 loop: CASSILWILAENTGELFF. DNA for the CDR3: TGTGCCAGTAGTATTTTATGGATTTTGGCAGAGAACACCGGGGAGCTGTTTTTT. This rearrangement joins TRBV19 to TRBJ2-2; D is undetermined. Between the trimmed V and J ends, which lost 3 bases and 1 base, there was a span of 18 bases. There are 18 residues in the CDR3. The germline V gene encodes CDR1 LNHDA and CDR2 SQIVND (reference sequence).

This clone occurred many times. This chain's CDR3 is CASSFVRGNTGELFF. For the CDR3, the DNA is TGTGCCAGCAGCTTTGTTAGAGGAAACACCGGGGAGCTGTTTTTT. The V call is TRBV7-8, the J call TRBJ2-2; D gene unclear. Germline values: CDR1 SGHVS, CDR2 FQNEAQ. The CDR3 spans 15 residues. The V end was cut by 3 bases, the J end by 2 bases, with 10 bases between.

This clone was counted many times. The genes are TRBV24-1 and TRBJ2-1; D remains unclear. Per the germline V gene, CDR1 is KGHDR and CDR2 is SFDVKD. V was cut by 7 bases and J by 9 bases, with 12 bases left in between. CDR3 length: 12 residues. The CDR3 protein is CATSRNEAEQFF. CDR3 coding DNA: TGTGCCACCAGCCGTAATGAGGCTGAGCAGTTCTTC.

Many counts were recorded for this clone. The gene calls are TRBV11-3 and TRBJ1-1; D is uncertain. The CDR3 loop spans 13 amino acids. CDR1 is SGHNT, CDR2 YENEEA, per germline. Trimming removed 0 bases at V and 6 bases at J, with 8 bases between. DNA of the CDR3: TGTGCCAGCAGCTTAGATCTTACAGCTGAAGCTTTCTTT. As protein: CASSLDLTAEAFF.

Ten or more counts support this clone. CDR3 DNA sequence: TGCAGTGCTAGAGATTCCAAAACCCCTAGCACAGATACGCAGTATTTT. Its protein product is CSARDSKTPSTDTQYF. This chain links TRBV20-1 with TRBJ2-3; D unresolved. In germline, CDR1 is DFQATT, CDR2 SNEGSKA (reference sequence). The ends were cut back, 0 bases at V and 0 bases at J, with 13 bases in the middle. The CDR3 loop spans 16 amino acids.

This clone has a count of ten or more. The chain recombines TRBV10-3 with TRBJ2-7, with D possibly matching TRBD1 (5 bases). Per germline, CDR1 ENHRY and CDR2 SYGVKD. The CDR3 totals 13 residues. V was pared by 4 bases and J by 3 bases, with 10 bases between. CDR3 sequence (DNA): TGTGCCATCAGTGGCACAGGAGACTACGAGCAGTACTTC. Translating gives CAISGTGDYEQYF.

This clone was detected a few times. This chain's CDR3 is CASSQGTQETQYF. As DNA, the CDR3 is TGTGCCAGCAGCCAAGGGACCCAAGAGACCCAGTACTTC. The rearrangement links TRBV3-1 to TRBJ2-5; D not resolved. Germline assignment: CDR1 LGHDT and CDR2 YNNKEL (reference sequence). V was shortened by 1 base and J by 1 base, with 4 bases between the two germline ends. This CDR3 contains 13 residues.

On this clone: This may stem from a read error, because a much larger clone lies one nucleotide away. The rearrangement links TRBV19 to TRBJ2-7, with 8 bases lining up with TRBD1. Trimming cost V 6 bases and J 2 bases; bases outside gene matches: 12. The CDR3 has 16 amino acids. Looked up from germline, CDR1 is LNHDA and CDR2 is SQIVND (reference sequence). The CDR3: CASSSSRQGSPYEQYF. In DNA form, the CDR3 reads TGTGCCAGTAGCAGCTCACGACAGGGGTCGCCCTACGAGCAGTACTTC.

In this sample, this clone turned up a few times. The chain uses TRBV5-8 and TRBJ2-3; 8 nucleotides agree with TRBD1. Germline lookup yields CDR1 SGHTS and CDR2 YDEGEE. CDR3 length equals 15 residues. The V gene end was trimmed by 9 bases and the J gene end by 0 bases; junction bases not matched to a gene: 9. The CDR3 reads CANKYRGTSTDTQYF. The CDR3 region has the DNA TGTGCCAACAAATACAGGGGGACTAGCACAGATACGCAGTATTTT.

On this clone itself: This sequence may be a read error, since a much larger clone differs from it by one base. V gene TRBV9 combines with J gene TRBJ2-7, with D perhaps matching TRBD1 or TRBD2 (5 bases each). V was shortened by 3 bases and J by 3 bases, with 16 bases between the two germline ends. Looked up from germline, CDR1 is SGDLS and CDR2 is YYNGEE. The CDR3 is made up of 15 amino acids. The CDR3: CASSGSGAVYYEQYF. The CDR3 DNA reads as TGTGCCAGCAGCGGTTCCGGGGCGGTCTACTACGAGCAGTACTTC.

This clone was seen repeatedly, ten times or more. V gene TRBV6-1 combines with J gene TRBJ1-6; D is possibly TRBD1 (5 bases). This CDR3 is 16 amino acids long. The V end lost 2 bases, the J end lost 10 bases, and 18 bases lay between the germline ends. Germline V gene sequence: CDR1 MNHNS, CDR2 SASEGT. CDR3 in amino acids: CASSELPGGTGSPLHF. The CDR3 DNA sequence: TGTGCCAGCAGTGAACTGCCTGGGGGGACGGGATCACCCCTCCACTTT.

Only a few counts were recorded for this clone. No DNA is shown, since the ends of the CDR3 on it are uncertain; the CDR3 is the one TCRdb lists. The V and J genes are TRBV7-8 and TRBJ2-2. The CDR3 is 12 residues long, counting both termini. Germline V lookup: CDR1 SGHVS, CDR2 FQNEAQ. The CDR3 spells CASSFGAGELFF.

This chain uses TRBV9 with TRBJ1-6, with D unclear. Trimming took 0 bases from V and 8 from J, leaving 12 bases between them. From germline, CDR1 is SGDLS and CDR2 YYNGEE. This CDR3 is built from 15 residues. This CDR3 is CASSVGWGLDSPLHF. Written as DNA, the CDR3 is TGTGCCAGCAGCGTAGGTTGGGGTTTGGATTCACCCCTCCACTTT.

This clone was detected ten times or more. The rearrangement joins TRBV28 to TRBJ2-3; 9 bases agree with TRBD2. CDR1 and CDR2 (germline): MDHEN, SYDVKM. The CDR3 spans 14 residues. V was pared by 8 bases and J by 5 bases, with 8 bases of the junction left unmatched. The CDR3 loop is CASGLAGAIDTQYF. Here the CDR3 DNA reads TGTGCCAGCGGCTTAGCGGGAGCGATAGATACGCAGTATTTT.

This clone showed up many times. The J gene is TRBJ1-3, the V gene TRBV15; 9 nucleotides agree with TRBD1. The junction had 5 bases not matched to a gene; V was cut back by 2 bases and J by 0 bases. Per germline, CDR1 LNHNV and CDR2 YYDKDF (reference sequence). The CDR3 contains 17 residues. This chain's CDR3 is CATSRRDRVDSGNTIYF. The CDR3 DNA is TGTGCCACCAGCAGAAGGGACAGGGTGGACTCTGGAAACACCATATATTTT.

This clone was seen ten or more times. CDR3 DNA: TGTGCCAGTACGACAGGGGGGGACGAGCAGTACTTC. Protein product: CASTTGGDEQYF. The chain links TRBV27 to TRBJ2-7; 9 bases align to TRBD1. The V gene end was trimmed by 9 bases and the J gene end by 5 bases; junction bases not matched to a gene: 5. The CDR3 is 12 amino acids. Germline V gene lookup returns CDR1 MNHEY and CDR2 SMNVEV (reference sequence).

This clone was detected a few times. This could be a read error, since a much larger clone is one nucleotide away. The rearrangement uses TRBV7-8 and TRBJ1-2, with TRBD1 as a possible D gene (5 bases). Germline V CDR1 and CDR2: SGHVS, FQNEAQ. The CDR3 is 12 residues long. The CDR3 bases are TGTGCCAGCAGCCACAGGAGCTATGGCTACTCCTTC. This codes for CASSHRSYGYSF.

This chain links TRBV7-2 with TRBJ2-7; 8 nucleotides align to TRBD2. Germline values: CDR1 SGHTA, CDR2 FQGNSA. The CDR3 sequence is 15 residues long. J was trimmed by 1 base and V by 4 bases; bases with no gene match: 6. CDR3 sequence reads: CASSSSGTRSYEQYF. DNA for the CDR3: TGTGCCAGCAGCTCATCCGGGACTAGATCCTACGAGCAGTACTTC.